The 19 T cell receptor beta chains in this list originate from one sample, sequenced in a study of CD8+ T cells in alopecia areata. Stated treatment: oral pan-JAK inhibitor, 5-10 mg twice daily. Extraction of RNA preceded its reverse transcription into cDNA, which served as the sequencing template. Repertoires were generated with immunoSEQ multiplex PCR, while TCRdb's copy carries only in-frame clones and drops some. Of about 120,000 clones detected, around 60% appear once; the ten largest clones hold around 5.7%. The material was CD4+ T cells sorted from blood, obtained at week 4, from a patient treated with tofacitinib. The receptors stem from a human donor with alopecia areata.

This clone was seen a handful of times. The chain carries TRBV15 and TRBJ2-1; D ambiguous. Looked up from germline, CDR1 is LNHNV and CDR2 is YYDKDF (reference sequence). Deletions cut 9 bases from V and 0 bases from J, with 12 bases between. The CDR3 extends over 14 amino acids. The DNA for the CDR3 is TGTGCCACGGCGACTCCGAGCTCCTACAATGAGCAGTTCTTC. It is translated as CATATPSSYNEQFF.

This chain uses TRBV5-1 with TRBJ1-2; 9 positions agree with TRBD1. V lost 0 bases to trimming and J lost 4 bases; unmatched junction nucleotides: 7. CDR3 size: 16 residues. From germline, CDR1 is SGHRS and CDR2 YFSETQ. CDR3 DNA sequence: TGCGCCAGCAGCTTGGAAGGGACAGGGAGGTCCTATGGCTACACCTTC. It translates to CASSLEGTGRSYGYTF.

This clone was detected a few times. The rearrangement joins TRBV5-1 to TRBJ1-1; weak D call: TRBD1 (6 bases). V was trimmed by 4 bases and J by 7 bases, leaving 32 bases between them. The CDR3 is 19 amino acids. Germline CDR1 reads SGHRS; CDR2 reads YFSETQ. This chain's CDR3 is CASSQGHPGQGTRGGEAFF. The CDR3 nucleotides are TGCGCCAGCAGCCAAGGACATCCGGGACAAGGTACCCGAGGCGGTGAAGCTTTCTTT.

The chain recombines TRBV7-2 with TRBJ2-5; 10 bases line up with TRBD2. With 5 bases clipped from V and 4 bases from J, the junction kept 13 bases outside the gene matches. CDR1 is SGHTA and CDR2 is FQGNSA in the germline V gene. The CDR3 loop spans 17 amino acids. Here the CDR3 reads CASSPPQREGPAETQYF. CDR3 coding DNA: TGTGCCAGCAGCCCTCCGCAGCGGGAGGGCCCGGCAGAGACCCAGTACTTC.

The chain recombines TRBV30 with TRBJ2-1; D is undetermined. V was clipped by 0 bases and J by 5 bases, with 8 bases between them. The CDR3 contains 13 residues. Germline CDR1 is GTSNPN and CDR2 is SVGIG (reference sequence). The CDR3 DNA follows: TGTGCCTGGAGTGTCTACCCTGACAATGAGCAGTTCTTC. It yields the protein CAWSVYPDNEQFF.

This chain joins TRBV29-1 and TRBJ2-1; 10 positions agree with TRBD2. The CDR3 is 16 amino acids. Germline trimming cut 7 bases from V and 3 bases from J; bases unmatched to any gene: 12. The germline gives CDR1 SQVTM, CDR2 ANQGSEA. The CDR3 reads CSAVGGSGGFYNEQFF. CDR3 nucleotide sequence: TGCAGCGCGGTGGGAGGTAGCGGGGGGTTCTACAATGAGCAGTTCTTC.

The CDR3 region is CASSFGGLAGTYEQYF. As DNA, the CDR3 is TGCGCCAGCAGCTTTGGAGGACTAGCGGGAACCTACGAGCAGTACTTC. The chain has TRBV5-1 and TRBJ2-7; 12 bases align to TRBD2. CDR3 length: 16 amino acids. V lost 2 bases to trimming and J lost 2 bases; unmatched junction nucleotides: 5. From germline, CDR1 is SGHRS and CDR2 YFSETQ.

This chain uses TRBV19 with TRBJ1-5, with TRBD1 identical over 8 bases. This CDR3 is 13 amino acids long. J lost 11 bases, V lost 9 bases, and 12 bases had no gene match. In germline, CDR1 is LNHDA, CDR2 SQIVND (reference sequence). The CDR3 bases are TGTGCCAGCACTACGGACAGGGCTGGGGCCCAGCATTTT. It encodes CASTTDRAGAQHF.

The chain is built from TRBV28 and TRBJ1-5; 7 nucleotides match TRBD1. The CDR3 is made up of 15 amino acids. Germline CDR1 reads MDHEN; CDR2 reads SYDVKM. The junction had 9 bases not matched to a gene; V was cut back by 6 bases and J by 4 bases. CDR3 nucleotide sequence: TGTGCCAGCAGGGGGGGGGACAGACCGAATCAGCCCCAGCATTTT. Its protein product is CASRGGDRPNQPQHF.

Written as DNA, the CDR3 is TGCAGCGGTGTGACGAGCAGAAGCTCCTACAATGAGCAGTTCTTC. It translates to CSGVTSRSSYNEQFF. The V call is TRBV29-1, the J call TRBJ2-1; D gene uncertain. V was cut by 7 bases and J by 0 bases, with 16 bases left in between. The CDR3 loop spans 15 amino acids. Per germline, CDR1 SQVTM and CDR2 ANQGSEA.

The CDR3 sequence is CSVVLESTDTQYF. Here the CDR3 DNA reads TGCAGCGTTGTACTAGAAAGCACAGATACGCAGTATTTT. The V call is TRBV29-1, the J call TRBJ2-3; D might be TRBD2 (5 bases). This CDR3 has 13 amino acids. Looked up from germline, CDR1 is SQVTM and CDR2 is ANQGSEA. The V and J ends lost 4 bases and 0 bases respectively, with 8 bases between them.

This chain connects TRBV7-8 to TRBJ1-4; D is unresolved. This CDR3 has 13 amino acids. With 2 bases removed from V and 8 bases from J, the gap between germline ends came to 9 bases. The V gene's germline CDR1 is SGHVS and CDR2 FQNEAQ. The CDR3 protein is CASSLLLGEKLFF. The DNA for the CDR3 is TGTGCCAGCAGCTTATTGCTGGGCGAAAAACTGTTTTTT.

This clone is a singleton in its sample. The rearrangement uses TRBV30 and TRBJ2-3; D not certain. The CDR3 is 11 residues long. In germline, CDR1 is GTSNPN, CDR2 SVGIG (reference sequence). V was pared by 2 bases and J by 3 bases, with 3 bases between. CDR3 sequence (DNA): TGTGCCTGGAGTAAGACAGATACGCAGTATTTT. Residues: CAWSKTDTQYF.

CDR3 nucleotide sequence: TGCGCCAGCAGCCAGGACCCAGGGTTGGGAGGGGCCAACGTCCTGACTTTC. This gives the protein CASSQDPGLGGANVLTF. The J gene is TRBJ2-6, the V gene TRBV4-3; tentative D call: TRBD1 (5 bases). There are 17 residues in the CDR3. With 3 bases removed from V and 4 bases from J, the gap between germline ends came to 16 bases. Germline loops: CDR1 LGHNA, CDR2 YSLEER.

V is TRBV29-1 and J is TRBJ1-2, with a weak D call TRBD1 (5 bases). This CDR3 has 12 residues. Germline-derived CDR1 and CDR2 are SQVTM and ANQGSEA. V shed 5 bases and J shed 9 bases, with 16 bases lying between them. The CDR3 loop reads CSVLGDVGRYTF. As DNA, the CDR3 is TGCAGCGTTCTGGGGGATGTAGGTCGCTACACCTTC.

This clone was seen once. The chain couples TRBV29-1 to TRBJ2-6; 8 bases match TRBD1. The CDR3 runs 17 residues. The germline V gene encodes CDR1 SQVTM and CDR2 ANQGSEA. J lost 1 base, V lost 3 bases, and 8 bases had no gene match. Here the CDR3 DNA reads TGCAGCGTTGAGGTGTGGCAGGGGGCGTCTGGGGCCAACGTCCTGACTTTC. Its protein product is CSVEVWQGASGANVLTF.

This clone was observed a few times. The J gene is TRBJ2-1, the V gene TRBV27; 9 bases fit TRBD1. This CDR3 comprises 17 residues. Germline V CDR1 and CDR2: MNHEY, SMNVEV (reference sequence). Trimming at V came to 5 bases and at J to 8 bases, leaving 16 bases not matched to a gene. CDR3 protein: CASSPPQGAGGGDEQFF. The CDR3 region has the DNA TGTGCCAGCAGTCCCCCACAGGGGGCAGGGGGGGGTGATGAGCAGTTCTTC.

The J gene is TRBJ2-3, the V gene TRBV9, with D perhaps matching TRBD2 (5 bases). The CDR3 covers 14 residues. Germline V gene data show CDR1 as SGDLS and CDR2 as YYNGEE. The germline V and J ends were trimmed by 2 bases and 2 bases, with 9 bases remaining between them. The DNA for the CDR3 is TGTGCCAGCAGCGTGAGCGGTAACACAGATACGCAGTATTTT. It codes for CASSVSGNTDTQYF.

V is TRBV4-2 and J is TRBJ2-5; D unresolved. This CDR3 region has 14 residues. Germline values: CDR1 LGHNA, CDR2 YNFKEQ. Trimming removed 0 bases from V and 5 bases from J, with 10 bases in between. The CDR3 sequence: CASSQDSGMETQYF. The CDR3 nucleotides read TGTGCCAGCAGCCAAGACTCAGGAATGGAGACCCAGTACTTC.